This T cell receptor (beta chain) came from a study of blood T cell repertoires in COVID-19. At the level of the study: The United States, Italy and Spain provided the acute and convalescent COVID-19 samples. The cDNA or gDNA used as material had been derived from T cells, B-cell-depleted T cells, or PBMCs.

A single count supports this clone. Trimming left V 2 bases short and J 6 bases short, with 14 bases between. This CDR3 spans 15 amino acids. CDR1 and CDR2 from the germline V gene are SNHLY and FYNNEI. Methods used by the authors: Reference gene primer amplification gave nucleated cell count estimates. The protocol was immunoSEQ multiplex PCR, while the TCRdb copy is restricted to in-frame clones and leaves out a portion. V and J calls and clone size are given by that table; D and trimming were obtained from the DNA. This sample carries under 300,000 clones, about 89% of them seen once, and the ten largest clones take about 0.94%.

The chain joins TRBV2 to TRBJ2-1, with D tentatively TRBD1 (5 bases). The sample taken for sequencing was peripheral blood. The receptor was derived from a woman between 40 and 50 years old who had recovered from COVID-19. The CDR3 sequence is CASSERGRSGNEQFF. The CDR3, as DNA: TGTGCCAGCAGTGAAAGGGGCCGATCGGGCAATGAGCAGTTCTTC. The entire variable domain, with the rest obtained from reference TRBV2 and TRBJ2-1, is as follows: EPEVTQTPSHQVTQMGQEVILRCVPISNHLYFYWYRQILGQKVEFLVSFYNNEISEKSEIFDDQFSVERPDGSNFTLKIRSTKLEDSAMYFCASSERGRSGNEQFFGPGTRLTVL.